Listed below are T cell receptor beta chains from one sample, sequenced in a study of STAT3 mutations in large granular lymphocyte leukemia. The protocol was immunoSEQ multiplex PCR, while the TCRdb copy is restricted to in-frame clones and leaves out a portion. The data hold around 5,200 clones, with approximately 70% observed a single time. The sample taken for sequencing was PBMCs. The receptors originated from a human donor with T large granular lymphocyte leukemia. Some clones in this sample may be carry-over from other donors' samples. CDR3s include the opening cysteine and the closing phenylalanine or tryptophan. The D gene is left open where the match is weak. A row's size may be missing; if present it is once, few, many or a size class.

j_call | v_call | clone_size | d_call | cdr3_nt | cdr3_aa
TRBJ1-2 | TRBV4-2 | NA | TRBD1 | TGTGCCAGCAGCCAAGTCCATGACAGGGGCGGTGGCTACACCTTC | CASSQVHDRGGGYTF
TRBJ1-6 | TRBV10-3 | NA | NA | TGTGCCATCAGTGAGGAGGGGGGGAATTCACCCCTCCACTTT | CAISEEGGNSPLHF
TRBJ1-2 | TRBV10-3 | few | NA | TGTGCCATCGCGCAAGACTTTAACTATGGCTACACCTTC | CAIAQDFNYGYTF
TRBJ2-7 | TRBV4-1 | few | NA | TGCGCCAGCAGCCATCGAGTCTCATCCTACGAGCAGTACTTC | CASSHRVSSYEQYF
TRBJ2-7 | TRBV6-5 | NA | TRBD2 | TGTGCCAGCAGTCCCTCGGGACTAGCGGTCTACGAGCAGTACTTC | CASSPSGLAVYEQYF
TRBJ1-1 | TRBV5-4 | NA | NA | TGTGCCAGCAGCTTGTGGGAGTGGAGGAACACTGAAGCTTTCTTT | CASSLWEWRNTEAFF
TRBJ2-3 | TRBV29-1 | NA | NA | TGCAGCGGTGGTAGCACAGATACGCAGTATTTT | CSGGSTDTQYF
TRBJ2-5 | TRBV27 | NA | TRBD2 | TGTGCCAGCAGTCCGGGGGGGCCCAAGACCCAGTACTTC | CASSPGGPKTQYF
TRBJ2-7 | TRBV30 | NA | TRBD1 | TGTGCCTGGAGTACAGGGGGCGAGCAGTACTTC | CAWSTGGEQYF
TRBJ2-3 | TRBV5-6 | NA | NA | TGTGCCAGCAGGCTCGGCGCAGATACGCAGTATTTT | CASRLGADTQYF
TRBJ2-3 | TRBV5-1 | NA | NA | TGCGCCAGCAGCGCAGGGACTGCCACAGATACGCAGTATTTT | CASSAGTATDTQYF
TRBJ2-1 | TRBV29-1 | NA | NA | TGCAGCGTTGAAGAGGGAGAGCAGTTCTTC | CSVEEGEQFF